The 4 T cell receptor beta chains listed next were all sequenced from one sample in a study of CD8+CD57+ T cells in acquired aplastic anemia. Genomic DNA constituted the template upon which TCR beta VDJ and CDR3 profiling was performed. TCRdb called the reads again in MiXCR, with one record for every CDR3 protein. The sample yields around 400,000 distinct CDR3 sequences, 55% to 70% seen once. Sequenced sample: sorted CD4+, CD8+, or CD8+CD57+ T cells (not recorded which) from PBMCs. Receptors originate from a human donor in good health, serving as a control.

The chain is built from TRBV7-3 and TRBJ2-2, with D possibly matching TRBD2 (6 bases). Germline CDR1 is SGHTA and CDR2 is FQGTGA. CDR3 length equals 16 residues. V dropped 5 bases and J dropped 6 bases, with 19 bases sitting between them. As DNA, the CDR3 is TGTGCCAGCAGCCCTATCGCGGGGAGTGGCGCCGGGGAGCTGTTTTTT. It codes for CASSPIAGSGAGELFF.

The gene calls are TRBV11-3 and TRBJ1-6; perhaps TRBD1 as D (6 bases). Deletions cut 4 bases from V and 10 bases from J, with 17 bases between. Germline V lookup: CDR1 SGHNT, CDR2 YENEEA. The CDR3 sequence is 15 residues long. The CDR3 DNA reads TGTGCCAGCAGCTCCGCCCCGCCGGGGGGCTCACCCCTCCACTTT. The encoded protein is CASSSAPPGGSPLHF.

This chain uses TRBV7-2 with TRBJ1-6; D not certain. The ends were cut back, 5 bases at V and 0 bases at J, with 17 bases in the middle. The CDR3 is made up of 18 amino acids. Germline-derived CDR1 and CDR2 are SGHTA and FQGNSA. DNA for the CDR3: TGTGCCAGCAGCCGCCGCGCACAGCCCCTCTCCTATAATTCACCCCTCCACTTT. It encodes CASSRRAQPLSYNSPLHF.

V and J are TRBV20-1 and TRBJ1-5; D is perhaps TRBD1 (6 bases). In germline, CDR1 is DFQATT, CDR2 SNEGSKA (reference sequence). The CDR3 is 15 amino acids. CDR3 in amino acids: CSAKQGSYEGQPQHF. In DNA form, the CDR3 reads TGCAGCGCCAAACAGGGTTCCTACGAGGGTCAGCCCCAGCATTTT.